One sample yielded the 21 T cell receptor beta chains listed below, sequenced in a study of identical twins. TCRdb re-derived calls from the 5' RACE reads in MiXCR, one entry per CDR3 protein. The table has nearly 650,000 distinct CDR3 sequences, about 7% seen once. These same records also appear under a second study, on yellow fever vaccine responses in identical twins.

The material sequenced was PBMCs. The receptor set was obtained from a woman aged 18-29 years in good health.

This clonotype has more than one count but fewer than ten. The chain couples TRBV10-3 to TRBJ1-1; 8 bases align to TRBD1. The V gene end was trimmed by 10 bases and the J gene end by 1 base; junction bases not matched to a gene: 5. Looked up from germline, CDR1 is ENHRY and CDR2 is SYGVKD. The CDR3 is 13 amino acids. The CDR3 region is CATGGQENTEAFF. The CDR3 DNA reads TGTGCCACTGGGGGACAGGAGAACACTGAAGCTTTCTTT.

This clonotype has a count of ten or more. V gene TRBV28 combines with J gene TRBJ2-7, with TRBD2 matching over 12 bases. This CDR3 is built from 16 residues. The trim removed 4 bases at V and 5 bases at J, leaving 9 bases unmatched. CDR1 is MDHEN and CDR2 is SYDVKM in the germline V gene. The CDR3 nucleotides are TGTGCCAGCAGTTGGGCCCCGACTAGCGGGAGAGACGAGCAGTACTTC. Translation: CASSWAPTSGRDEQYF.

This clonotype was observed a handful of times. The chain has TRBV24-1 and TRBJ2-5; 9 nucleotides line up with TRBD2. Germline V CDR1 and CDR2: KGHDR, SFDVKD. The CDR3 spans 16 residues. V trimming: 0 bases; J trimming: 3 bases; junction bases outside the gene matches: 4. The CDR3 here is CATSDLSSGSEETQYF. In DNA form, the CDR3 reads TGTGCCACCAGTGATTTGAGTAGCGGGAGCGAAGAGACCCAGTACTTC.

There are many counts of this clonotype. The rearrangement uses TRBV4-1 and TRBJ2-2, with a tentative D call TRBD2 (5 bases). The V gene lost 0 bases and the J gene lost 0 bases, with 8 bases spanning the gap. This CDR3 is 16 amino acids long. Per germline, CDR1 MGHRA and CDR2 YSYEKL. The CDR3 loop is CASSQDEGANTGELFF. The CDR3 DNA sequence: TGCGCCAGCAGCCAAGATGAGGGAGCGAACACCGGGGAGCTGTTTTTT.

This clonotype has ten or more counts. This chain connects TRBV2 to TRBJ2-2, with D unresolved. V was trimmed by 8 bases and J by 0 bases, leaving 10 bases between them. The CDR3 has 14 amino acids. CDR1 SNHLY and CDR2 FYNNEI come from the germline V gene. CDR3 sequence reads: CASSADANTGELFF. CDR3 DNA sequence: TGTGCCAGCTCGGCTGACGCGAACACCGGGGAGCTGTTTTTT.

This clonotype was detected many times. The chain recombines TRBV20-1 with TRBJ2-1, with TRBD2 matching over 8 bases. Germline V CDR1 and CDR2: DFQATT, SNEGSKA (reference sequence). The junction had 17 bases not matched to a gene; V was cut back by 6 bases and J by 10 bases. CDR3 length: 15 residues. In DNA, the CDR3 is TGCAGTGCGCAAGATAGCGGGGCTACGGGTGAGGAGCAGTTCTTC. Translation gives CSAQDSGATGEEQFF.

The chain joins TRBV24-1 to TRBJ1-2; TRBD1 matches 7 bases. This CDR3 region has 15 residues. CDR1 KGHDR and CDR2 SFDVKD come from the germline V gene. Trimming took 4 bases from V and 8 from J; bases not matched to a gene: 12. In nucleotides, the CDR3 is TGTGCCACCAGTGAACCGGGACAGATCCCTACGGGCTACACCTTC. Amino acids: CATSEPGQIPTGYTF.

This clonotype was recorded a few times. This chain joins TRBV6-1 and TRBJ2-1, with D maybe TRBD1 (5 bases). Trimming took off 6 bases at V and 4 bases at J, with 28 bases between the two ends. The CDR3 has 19 residues. Germline assignment: CDR1 MNHNS and CDR2 SASEGT. CDR3 region: CASSSLSGGSGFRYNEQFF. The CDR3 DNA sequence: TGTGCCAGCAGCTCCCTATCTGGCGGTTCAGGGTTCCGTTACAATGAGCAGTTCTTC.

Ten or more counts support this clonotype. V and J are TRBV12-3 or TRBV12-4 and TRBJ2-1; 8 positions match TRBD2. V gave up 4 bases and J gave up 7 bases; unmatched junction bases: 6. CDR3 length: 14 amino acids. The CDR3 loop reads CASSSGLDLNEQFF. CDR3 DNA: TGTGCCAGCAGTTCGGGACTAGACCTTAATGAGCAGTTCTTC.

This clonotype was detected only a few times. The rearrangement uses TRBV5-1 and TRBJ1-3; a possible D gene is TRBD1 (5 bases). Germline-derived CDR1 and CDR2 are SGHRS and YFSETQ. The V gene lost 4 bases and the J gene lost 0 bases, with 8 bases spanning the gap. This CDR3 has 14 residues. The CDR3 nucleotides are TGCGCCAGCAGCATAACAGGCTCTGGAAACACCATATATTTT. Its translation: CASSITGSGNTIYF.

This clonotype was observed at least ten times. V and J are TRBV25-1 and TRBJ2-2, with TRBD1 identical over 8 bases. V shed 5 bases, J shed 5 bases, and the junction held 13 bases outside the gene matches. The CDR3 sequence is 17 residues long. Germline CDR1 reads MGHDK; CDR2 reads SYGVNS. CDR3: CASSTRTGMVRTGELFF. The CDR3 DNA reads TGTGCCAGCAGTACTCGGACAGGGATGGTTAGAACCGGGGAGCTGTTTTTT. The complete variable domain, with remaining parts taken from reference TRBV25-1 and TRBJ2-2, reads EADIYQTPRYLVIGTGKKITLECSQTMGHDKMYWYQQDPGMELHLIHYSYGVNSTEKGDLSSESTVSRIRTEHFPLTLESARPSHTSQYLCASSTRTGMVRTGELFFGEGSRLTVL.

The chain is built from TRBV7-2 and TRBJ2-2; D tentatively fits TRBD1 or TRBD2 (5 bases each). V was clipped by 7 bases and J by 0 bases, with 12 bases between them. Germline V gene sequence: CDR1 SGHTA, CDR2 FQGNSA. CDR3 length equals 15 residues. The CDR3 region has the DNA TGTGCCAGCACCCCTAGGGGACCGAACACCGGGGAGCTGTTTTTT. This gives the protein CASTPRGPNTGELFF. The variable domain in full, completed from reference TRBV7-2 and TRBJ2-2, reads GAGVSQSPSNKVTEKGKDVELRCDPISGHTALYWYRQSLGQGLEFLIYFQGNSAPDKSGLPSDRFSAERTGGSVSTLTIQRTQQEDSAVYLCASTPRGPNTGELFFGEGSRLTVL.

Many counts were recorded for this clonotype. This chain joins TRBV5-1 and TRBJ2-3; possible D gene TRBD1, 5 bases. CDR1 SGHRS and CDR2 YFSETQ come from the germline V gene. V was shortened by 1 base and J by 0 bases, with 15 bases between the two germline ends. The CDR3 is made up of 17 amino acids. CDR3 sequence reads: CASSLSRGQTSTDTQYF. The DNA for the CDR3 is TGCGCCAGCAGCTTGAGTAGGGGCCAAACTAGCACAGATACGCAGTATTTT. Looking up the rest from reference TRBV5-1 and TRBJ2-3 gives the full variable domain: KAGVTQTPRYLIKTRGQQVTLSCSPISGHRSVSWYQQTPGQGLQFLFEYFSETQRNKGNFPGRFSGRQFSNSRSEMNVSTLELGDSALYLCASSLSRGQTSTDTQYFGPGTRLTVL.

This chain links TRBV19 with TRBJ1-4; D gene uncertain. This CDR3 contains 13 residues. Germline CDR1 reads LNHDA; CDR2 reads SQIVND (reference sequence). V dropped 8 bases and J dropped 9 bases, with 16 bases sitting between them. The CDR3 sequence: CASPDKDGKKLFF. For the CDR3, the DNA is TGTGCCAGTCCGGATAAGGACGGAAAAAAACTGTTTTTT. Full variable domain (outside the CDR3, taken from reference TRBV19 and TRBJ1-4): DGGITQSPKYLFRKEGQNVTLSCEQNLNHDAMYWYRQDPGQGLRLIYYSQIVNDFQKGDIAEGYSVSREKKESFPLTVTSAQKNPTAFYLCASPDKDGKKLFFGSGTQLSVL.

This clonotype was picked up many times. The chain employs TRBV14 and TRBJ2-1, with TRBD2 identical over 13 bases. Germline CDR1 is SGHDN and CDR2 is FVKESK. With V trimmed by 1 base and J by 8 bases, 2 bases remained unmatched. CDR3 size: 15 residues. The CDR3 loop reads CASSQGLAGGYEQFF. CDR3 nucleotides: TGTGCCAGCAGCCAAGGACTAGCGGGAGGATATGAGCAGTTCTTC.

This clonotype has a count of ten or more. The chain is built from TRBV6-2 or TRBV6-3 and TRBJ2-6; possibly TRBD1 or TRBD2 for D (5 bases each). Germline V gene sequence: CDR1 MNHEY, CDR2 SVGEGT. The CDR3 runs to 20 residues. Trimming pared 6 bases from V and 1 base from J, leaving 25 bases between. CDR3 amino acids: CASSRLPNWGRRSGANVLTF. The CDR3 DNA reads as TGTGCCAGCAGCCGACTACCCAATTGGGGGAGAAGATCTGGGGCCAACGTCCTGACTTTC.

CDR3 nucleotide sequence: TGTGCCAGCAGCCAACGGGGTGAGAACACTGAAGCTTTCTTT. It yields the protein CASSQRGENTEAFF. J is TRBJ1-1 and V is TRBV3-1; D not certain. The CDR3 is 14 residues long. Germline V gene lookup returns CDR1 LGHDT and CDR2 YNNKEL (reference sequence). Trimming took 2 bases from V and 1 from J, leaving 8 bases between them.

This clonotype was counted at least ten times. The rearrangement links TRBV20-1 to TRBJ1-1; no reliable D call. The CDR3 length is 12 residues. Trimming stripped 3 bases from V and 4 bases from J, with 9 bases between. The germline V gene has CDR1 DFQATT and CDR2 SNEGSKA (reference sequence). The CDR3 sequence is CSASSGVTEAFF. CDR3 in DNA: TGCAGTGCTAGTTCGGGCGTCACTGAAGCTTTCTTT.

CDR3 sequence reads: CASSYSGQGGSPLHF. DNA for the CDR3: TGTGCCAGCAGTTACTCGGGACAGGGCGGGTCACCCCTCCACTTT. The chain employs TRBV6-5 and TRBJ1-6, with 9 bases lining up with TRBD1. The V and J ends lost 0 bases and 10 bases, in that order; junction bases with no gene match: 4. The CDR3 is 15 amino acids. In germline, CDR1 is MNHEY, CDR2 SVGAGI.

The chain joins TRBV7-8 to TRBJ2-3; 10 positions match TRBD2. CDR1 is SGHVS and CDR2 is FQNEAQ in the germline V gene. The CDR3 loop spans 12 amino acids. The V segment lost 3 bases and the J segment 15 bases; nucleotides outside the gene matches: 6. The CDR3 reads CASSFVTSGRYF. The CDR3 DNA reads as TGTGCCAGCAGCTTTGTGACTAGCGGGCGTTATTTT.

This clonotype was detected ten times or more. The chain is built from TRBV9 and TRBJ2-7; D may be TRBD2 (6 bases). Germline lookup yields CDR1 SGDLS and CDR2 YYNGEE. With 4 bases removed from V and 0 bases from J, the gap between germline ends came to 11 bases. The CDR3 extends over 14 amino acids. CDR3 in DNA: TGTGCCAGCAGCCTCCCGACTAGCTCCTACGAGCAGTACGTC. It specifies CASSLPTSSYEQYV.